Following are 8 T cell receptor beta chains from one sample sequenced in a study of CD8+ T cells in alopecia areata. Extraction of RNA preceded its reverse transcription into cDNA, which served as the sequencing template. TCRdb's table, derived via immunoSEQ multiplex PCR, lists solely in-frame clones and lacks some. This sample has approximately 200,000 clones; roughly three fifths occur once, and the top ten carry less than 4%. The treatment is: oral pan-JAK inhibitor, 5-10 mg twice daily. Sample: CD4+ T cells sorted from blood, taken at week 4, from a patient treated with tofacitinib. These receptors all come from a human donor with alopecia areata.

CDR3 sequence reads: CASSLVAGGVDTQYF. For the CDR3, the DNA is TGTGCCAGCAGCTTGGTAGCGGGGGGTGTAGATACGCAGTATTTT. This chain links TRBV7-2 with TRBJ2-3; TRBD2 matches 10 bases. V lost 3 bases and J lost 5; bases outside the gene matches: 5. This CDR3 has 15 residues. Germline values: CDR1 SGHTA, CDR2 FQGNSA.

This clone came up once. CDR3 in DNA: TGTGCCACCAGCGGTCTGGGAATGGGAACTGAAGCTTTCTTT. Protein sequence: CATSGLGMGTEAFF. The V and J genes are TRBV15 and TRBJ1-1; D remains ambiguous. Trimming stripped 5 bases from V and 5 bases from J, with 15 bases between. The germline V gene encodes CDR1 LNHNV and CDR2 YYDKDF (reference sequence). This CDR3 has 14 amino acids.

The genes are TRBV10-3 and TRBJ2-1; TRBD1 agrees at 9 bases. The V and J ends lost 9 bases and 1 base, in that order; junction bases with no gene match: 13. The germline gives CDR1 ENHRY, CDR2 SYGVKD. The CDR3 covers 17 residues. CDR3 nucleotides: TGTGCCATTGGGGAGGGACAGGGATCCACGTCCTACAATGAGCAGTTCTTC. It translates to CAIGEGQGSTSYNEQFF.

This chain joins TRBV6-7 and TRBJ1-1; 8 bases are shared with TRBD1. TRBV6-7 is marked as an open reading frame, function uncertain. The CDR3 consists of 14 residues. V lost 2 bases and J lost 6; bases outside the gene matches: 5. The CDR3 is CASSYKTGEAEAFF. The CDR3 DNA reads TGTGCCAGCAGTTACAAGACAGGGGAGGCTGAAGCTTTCTTT.

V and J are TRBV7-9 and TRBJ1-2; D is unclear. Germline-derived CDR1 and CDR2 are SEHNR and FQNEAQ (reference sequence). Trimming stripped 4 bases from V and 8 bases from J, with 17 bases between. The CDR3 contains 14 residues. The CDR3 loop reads CASSSAVGRGGYTF. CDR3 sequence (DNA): TGTGCCAGCAGCTCCGCCGTTGGCCGGGGAGGCTACACCTTC.

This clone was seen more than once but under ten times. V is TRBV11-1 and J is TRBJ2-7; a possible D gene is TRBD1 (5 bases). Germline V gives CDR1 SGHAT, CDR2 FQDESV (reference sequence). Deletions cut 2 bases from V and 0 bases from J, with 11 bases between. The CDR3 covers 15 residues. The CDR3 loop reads CASSLQTVYSYEQYF. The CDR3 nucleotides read TGTGCCAGCAGCTTACAGACAGTTTACTCCTACGAGCAGTACTTC.

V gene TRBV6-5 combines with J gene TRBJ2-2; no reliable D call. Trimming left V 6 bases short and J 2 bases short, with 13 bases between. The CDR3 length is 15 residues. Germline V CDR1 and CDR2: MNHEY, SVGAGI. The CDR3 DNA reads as TGTGCCAGCAGCCCTAGGCCACAAAACACCGGGGAGCTGTTTTTT. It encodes CASSPRPQNTGELFF.

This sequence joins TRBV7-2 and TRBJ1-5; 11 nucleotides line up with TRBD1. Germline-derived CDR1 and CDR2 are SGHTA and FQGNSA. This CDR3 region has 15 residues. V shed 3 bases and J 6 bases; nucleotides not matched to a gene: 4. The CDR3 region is CASSFGQGAFQPQHF. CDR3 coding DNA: TGTGCCAGCAGCTTCGGACAGGGGGCGTTTCAGCCCCAGCATTTT.